This T cell receptor (beta chain) was obtained from a study of cytomegalovirus exposure and HLA in healthy donors. Data came from immunoSEQ multiplex PCR; TCRdb stores just in-frame clones and leaves some out. The top ten clones hold roughly 0.83% of a sample with about 400,000 clones, about nine tenths of them seen once. Germline trimming cut 4 bases from V and 6 bases from J; bases unmatched to any gene: 2. The CDR3 contains 14 residues. Germline-derived CDR1 and CDR2 are MNHEY and SVGAGI. This chain links TRBV6-5 with TRBJ2-2; 10 bases are a match to TRBD1. Input material: PBMCs. This TCR derives from a woman under 30 in good health and CMV-seronegative. CDR3 coding DNA: TGTGCCAGCAGTTCGACAGGGGGCTCCGGGGAGCTGTTTTTT. It translates to CASSSTGGSGELFF.